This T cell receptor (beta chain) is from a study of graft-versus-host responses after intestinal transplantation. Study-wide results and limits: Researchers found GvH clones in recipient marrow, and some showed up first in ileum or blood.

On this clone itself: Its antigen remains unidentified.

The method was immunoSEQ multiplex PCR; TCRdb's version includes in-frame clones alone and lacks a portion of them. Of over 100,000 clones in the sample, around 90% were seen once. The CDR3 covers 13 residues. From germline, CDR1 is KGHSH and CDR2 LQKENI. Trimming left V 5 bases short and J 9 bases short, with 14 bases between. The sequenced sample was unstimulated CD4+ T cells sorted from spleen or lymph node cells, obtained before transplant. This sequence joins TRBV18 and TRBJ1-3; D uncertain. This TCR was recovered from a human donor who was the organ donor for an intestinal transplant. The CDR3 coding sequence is TGTGCCAGCTCAGGGAGGACGGACGGCACCATATATTTT. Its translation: CASSGRTDGTIYF.